Sequencing of this T cell receptor beta chain was carried out in a study of blood T cell repertoires in COVID-19. Overall study: Italy, Spain and the United States were the sources of the convalescent and acute COVID-19 samples.

Trimming cost V 6 bases and J 6 bases, with 27 bases left between them. Germline V gene lookup returns CDR1 MNHEY and CDR2 SMNVEV (reference sequence). The CDR3 spans 18 residues. Authors' methods: Using reference gene primer amplification, nucleated cell counts were estimated. Profiled with immunoSEQ multiplex PCR; TCRdb holds only in-frame clones, not every one. For V, J and clone size, that table is used; D and trimming come from the DNA. The sample includes fewer than 300,000 clones, approximately 91% of them seen just once. Seattle's cohort entered during active infection and was followed longitudinally.

J is TRBJ1-5 and V is TRBV27; weak D call: TRBD1 (6 bases). The sequenced sample consisted of peripheral blood. This TCR came from a woman under 40 with COVID-19, enrolled during active disease. The CDR3 region is CASSLTAEWAGVGQPQHF. Here the CDR3 DNA reads TGTGCCAGCAGCCTAACCGCCGAGTGGGCAGGGGTCGGTCAGCCCCAGCATTTT.